This is a list of T cell receptor beta chains from one sample in a study of blood T cell repertoires in COVID-19. Sequencing was performed with immunoSEQ multiplex PCR; in TCRdb, only in-frame clones are kept and a portion is missing. The data hold about 60,000 clones, with about 90% observed a single time. The source material was peripheral blood. Source of these receptors: a human donor in a cohort sampled during active COVID-19. The CDR3 runs from the conserved cysteine through the conserved F or W. The D gene is left open where the match is weak. Clone size is stated in some rows and not others, as once, few, many or a class when expanded.

d_gene	v_gene	abundance	j_gene	CDR3aa	CDR3nt
-	TRBV10-3	-	TRBJ1-1	CAISPSVGLLNTEAFF	TGTGCCATCAGTCCCAGCGTGGGGCTCCTGAACACTGAAGCTTTCTTT
TRBD2	TRBV5-1	-	TRBJ2-5	CASSLELAGEETQYF	TGCGCCAGCAGCTTGGAGCTAGCGGGCGAAGAGACCCAGTACTTC
TRBD2	TRBV28	-	TRBJ2-7	CASSPPGTSAYEQYF	TGTGCCAGCAGTCCGCCCGGGACTAGCGCCTACGAGCAGTACTTC
TRBD1	TRBV6-2/TRBV6-3	-	TRBJ2-3	CASSRQGTSTDTQYF	TGTGCCAGCAGTCGACAGGGAACTAGCACAGATACGCAGTATTTT
-	TRBV4-3	-	TRBJ2-2	CASSQVGGASGELFF	TGCGCCAGCAGCCAAGTGGGGGGGGCCTCCGGGGAGCTGTTTTTT
-	TRBV10-3	-	TRBJ2-5	CAISALQETQYF	TGTGCCATCAGTGCTCTTCAAGAGACCCAGTACTTC
TRBD2	TRBV6-5	-	TRBJ2-3	CASRLAGAGTDTQYF	TGTGCCAGCCGTTTAGCGGGAGCAGGCACAGATACGCAGTATTTT
TRBD2	TRBV4-3	-	TRBJ2-5	CASSQVGAGGAGETQYF	TGCGCCAGCAGCCAAGTCGGCGCGGGGGGGGCCGGGGAGACCCAGTACTTC
-	TRBV29-1	once	TRBJ1-4	CSADSGAGEKLFF	TGCAGCGCGGACTCAGGGGCTGGTGAAAAACTGTTTTTT
-	TRBV3-1/TRBV3-2	once	TRBJ2-6	CASSRKQGANVLTF	TGTGCCAGCAGCCGAAAACAGGGGGCCAACGTCCTGACTTTC
TRBD2	TRBV10-3	-	TRBJ2-1	CAISDPGLVSNNEQFF	TGTGCCATCAGTGACCCTGGACTAGTGTCCAACAATGAGCAGTTCTTC
-	TRBV3-1/TRBV3-2	once	TRBJ2-1	CASSQDDSYIQRQASTGSEQFF	TGTGCCAGCAGCCAGGACGACTCATACATACAAAGACAGGCGTCGACAGGCAGTGAGCAGTTCTTC
-	TRBV29-1	-	TRBJ2-7	CSVIGDYSYEQYF	TGCAGCGTTATTGGAGACTACTCCTACGAGCAGTACTTC
TRBD1	TRBV7-2	-	TRBJ1-6	CASSMGQAARGSPLHF	TGTGCCAGCAGCATGGGACAGGCCGCTAGGGGTTCACCCCTCCACTTT
TRBD1	TRBV7-2	-	TRBJ2-1	CASSLPSKPGQGPYNEQFF	TGTGCCAGCAGCCTGCCGAGCAAGCCGGGACAGGGACCTTACAATGAGCAGTTCTTC
-	TRBV7-3	-	TRBJ1-2	CASSSPPQVYGYTF	TGTGCCAGCAGCTCCCCCCCACAGGTTTATGGCTACACCTTC
-	TRBV4-3	-	TRBJ2-7	CASSPRGSPSYEQYF	TGCGCCAGCAGCCCGAGGGGGTCACCCTCCTACGAGCAGTACTTC
TRBD1	TRBV29-1	-	TRBJ2-1	CSMPGQGAYEQFF	TGCAGCATGCCGGGACAGGGGGCCTATGAGCAGTTCTTC
-	TRBV7-2	-	TRBJ2-3	CASSPLGGDGSDTQYF	TGTGCCAGCAGCCCGCTAGGGGGGGACGGATCAGATACGCAGTATTTT
-	TRBV9	-	TRBJ2-5	CASNIEGGVYETQYF	TGTGCCAGCAACATAGAAGGGGGAGTCTATGAGACCCAGTACTTC
-	TRBV7-8	-	TRBJ1-2	CASSLANLDRGYTF	TGTGCCAGCAGCTTAGCGAATCTAGACAGGGGCTACACCTTC
-	TRBV7-2	-	TRBJ1-6	CASSLASGQGASPLHF	TGTGCCAGCAGCTTGGCGTCGGGCCAGGGCGCTTCACCCCTCCACTTT
-	TRBV21-1	-	TRBJ1-6	CASARQDNNSPLHF	TGTGCCAGTGCCAGACAGGATAATAATTCACCCCTCCACTTT
TRBD1	TRBV7-9	-	TRBJ1-1	CASSQFQGVAEAFF	TGTGCCAGCAGCCAATTCCAGGGGGTCGCTGAAGCTTTCTTT
TRBD1	TRBV7-9	-	TRBJ1-2	CASEGGQGAPEYGYTF	TGTGCCAGCGAAGGGGGACAGGGGGCCCCAGAGTATGGCTACACCTTC
TRBD2	TRBV5-4	-	TRBJ2-5	CASSSSQRGEETQYF	TGTGCCAGCAGCTCCTCGCAGCGGGGGGAAGAGACCCAGTACTTC
-	TRBV29-1	-	TRBJ2-1	CSVVGGEQFF	TGCAGCGTTGTGGGGGGTGAGCAGTTCTTC
TRBD2	TRBV7-9	-	TRBJ2-5	CASSPAGGRMETQYF	TGTGCCAGCAGCCCGGCGGGGGGAAGGATGGAGACCCAGTACTTC
-	TRBV28	-	TRBJ2-7	CASSFWSGPGGYEQYF	TGTGCCAGCAGTTTTTGGTCTGGGCCAGGCGGGTACGAGCAGTACTTC
TRBD2	TRBV19	-	TRBJ2-3	CASSRLAGDLSDTQYF	TGTGCCAGTAGTAGACTAGCGGGGGACCTCTCGGATACGCAGTATTTT
TRBD2	TRBV18	once	TRBJ2-7	CASSPLERDPSRQYF	TGTGCCAGCTCACCCCTTGAGCGGGACCCCTCGCGGCAGTACTTC
-	TRBV11-2	-	TRBJ2-7	CASSTDAGNPYEQYF	TGTGCCAGCAGCACAGATGCGGGGAACCCCTACGAGCAGTACTTC